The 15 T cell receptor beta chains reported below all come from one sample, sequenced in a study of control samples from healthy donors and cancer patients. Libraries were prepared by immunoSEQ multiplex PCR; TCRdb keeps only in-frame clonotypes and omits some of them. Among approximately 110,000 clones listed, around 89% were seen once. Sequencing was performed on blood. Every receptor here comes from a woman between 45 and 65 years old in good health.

CDR3 in amino acids: CASSEMGGSDTQYF. In DNA form, the CDR3 reads TGTGCCAGCAGTGAAATGGGTGGGTCAGATACGCAGTATTTT. The chain recombines TRBV6-1 with TRBJ2-3; D is unresolved. The V end lost 2 bases, the J end lost 4 bases, and 10 bases lay between the germline ends. In germline, CDR1 is MNHNS, CDR2 SASEGT. The CDR3 runs 14 residues.

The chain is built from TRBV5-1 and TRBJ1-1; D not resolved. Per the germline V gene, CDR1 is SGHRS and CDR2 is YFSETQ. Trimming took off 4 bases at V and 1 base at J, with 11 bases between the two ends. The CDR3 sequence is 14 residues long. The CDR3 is CASSRGQANTEAFF. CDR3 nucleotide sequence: TGCGCCAGCAGCCGTGGCCAGGCGAACACTGAAGCTTTCTTT.

The CDR3 is CASSLSNGPNEKLFF. The DNA for the CDR3 is TGTGCCAGCAGTTTATCGAACGGACCCAATGAAAAACTGTTTTTT. V gene TRBV27 combines with J gene TRBJ1-4; D gene uncertain. Germline CDR1 and CDR2: MNHEY and SMNVEV (reference sequence). The V end lost 0 bases, the J end lost 5 bases, and 10 bases lay between the germline ends. The CDR3 loop spans 15 amino acids. The whole variable domain, remainder taken from reference TRBV27 and TRBJ1-4, is EAQVTQNPRYLITVTGKKLTVTCSQNMNHEYMSWYRQDPGLGLRQIYYSMNVEVTDKGDVPEGYKVSRKEKRNFPLILESPSPNQTSLYFCASSLSNGPNEKLFFGSGTQLSVL.

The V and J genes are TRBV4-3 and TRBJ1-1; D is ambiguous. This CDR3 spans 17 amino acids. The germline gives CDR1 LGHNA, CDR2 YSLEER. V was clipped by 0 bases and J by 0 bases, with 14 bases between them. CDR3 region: CASSQEIGRAMNTEAFF. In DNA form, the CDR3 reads TGCGCCAGCAGCCAAGAAATTGGGCGAGCCATGAACACTGAAGCTTTCTTT.

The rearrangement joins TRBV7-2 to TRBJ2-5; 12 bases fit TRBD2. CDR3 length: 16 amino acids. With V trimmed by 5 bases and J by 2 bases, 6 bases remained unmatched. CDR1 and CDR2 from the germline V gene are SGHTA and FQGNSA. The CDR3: CASSRGTSGLQETQYF. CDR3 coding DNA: TGTGCCAGCAGCCGCGGGACTAGCGGGTTACAAGAGACCCAGTACTTC.

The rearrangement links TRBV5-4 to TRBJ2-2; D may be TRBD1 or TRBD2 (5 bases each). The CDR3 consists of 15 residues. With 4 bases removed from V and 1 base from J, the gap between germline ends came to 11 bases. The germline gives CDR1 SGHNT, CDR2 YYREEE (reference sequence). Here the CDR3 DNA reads TGTGCCAGCAGCCTAAGGGGACGGAACACCGGGGAGCTGTTTTTT. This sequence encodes CASSLRGRNTGELFF.

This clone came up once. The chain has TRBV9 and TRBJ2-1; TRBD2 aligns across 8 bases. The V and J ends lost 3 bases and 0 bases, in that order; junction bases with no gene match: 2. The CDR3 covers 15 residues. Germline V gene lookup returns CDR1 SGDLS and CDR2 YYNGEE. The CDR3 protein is CASSDSGISYNEQFF. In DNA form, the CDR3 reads TGTGCCAGCAGCGATAGCGGGATCTCCTACAATGAGCAGTTCTTC.

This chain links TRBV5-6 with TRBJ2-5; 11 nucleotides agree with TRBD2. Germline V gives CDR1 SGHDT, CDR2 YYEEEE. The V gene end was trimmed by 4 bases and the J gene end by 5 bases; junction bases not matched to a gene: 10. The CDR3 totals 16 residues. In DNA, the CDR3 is TGTGCCAGCAGCATTAGCGGGGGGGCCTTCACGGAGACCCAGTACTTC. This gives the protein CASSISGGAFTETQYF. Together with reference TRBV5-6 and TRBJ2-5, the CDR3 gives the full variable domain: DAGVTQSPTHLIKTRGQQVTLRCSPKSGHDTVSWYQQALGQGPQFIFQYYEEEERQRGNFPDRFSGHQFPNYSSELNVNALLLGDSALYLCASSISGGAFTETQYFGPGTRLLVL.

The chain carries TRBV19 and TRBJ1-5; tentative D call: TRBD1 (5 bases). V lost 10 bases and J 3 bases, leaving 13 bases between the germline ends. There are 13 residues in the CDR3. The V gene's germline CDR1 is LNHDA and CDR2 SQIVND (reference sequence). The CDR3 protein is CAIRGGNNQPQHF. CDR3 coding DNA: TGTGCCATCCGTGGGGGGAACAATCAGCCCCAGCATTTT.

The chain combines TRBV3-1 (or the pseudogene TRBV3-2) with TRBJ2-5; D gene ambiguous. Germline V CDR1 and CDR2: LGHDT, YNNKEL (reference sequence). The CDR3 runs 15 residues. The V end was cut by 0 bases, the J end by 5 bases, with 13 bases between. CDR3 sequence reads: CASSQEAGIGETQYF. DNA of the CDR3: TGTGCCAGCAGCCAAGAGGCAGGTATAGGCGAGACCCAGTACTTC.

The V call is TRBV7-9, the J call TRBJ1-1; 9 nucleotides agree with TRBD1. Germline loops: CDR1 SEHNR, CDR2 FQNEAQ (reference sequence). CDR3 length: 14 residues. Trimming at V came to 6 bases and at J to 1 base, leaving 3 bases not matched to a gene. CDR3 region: CASRGTGQNTEAFF. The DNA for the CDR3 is TGTGCCAGCAGAGGGACAGGGCAGAACACTGAAGCTTTCTTT.

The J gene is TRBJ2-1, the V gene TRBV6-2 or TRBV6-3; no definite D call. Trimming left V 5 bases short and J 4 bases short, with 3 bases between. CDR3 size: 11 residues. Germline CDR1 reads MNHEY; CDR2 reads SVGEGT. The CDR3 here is CASSVYNEQFF. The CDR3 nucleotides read TGTGCCAGCAGTGTGTACAATGAGCAGTTCTTC.

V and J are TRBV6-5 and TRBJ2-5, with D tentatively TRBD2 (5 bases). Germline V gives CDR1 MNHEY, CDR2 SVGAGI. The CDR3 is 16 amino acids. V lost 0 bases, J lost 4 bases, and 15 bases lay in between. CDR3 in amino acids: CASSYSDYLYSETQYF. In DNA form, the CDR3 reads TGTGCCAGCAGTTACTCCGACTACCTATACTCAGAGACCCAGTACTTC.

The CDR3 sequence is CASSWTGGSGGYGYTF. The CDR3 DNA is TGTGCCAGTAGTTGGACAGGCGGCTCCGGAGGATATGGCTACACCTTC. The chain recombines TRBV19 with TRBJ1-2; 7 positions match TRBD1. Germline V gives CDR1 LNHDA, CDR2 SQIVND (reference sequence). The CDR3 length is 16 residues. V dropped 5 bases and J dropped 5; count of bases not matched to a gene: 14. The full variable domain, its missing parts supplied by reference TRBV19 and TRBJ1-2, is DGGITQSPKYLFRKEGQNVTLSCEQNLNHDAMYWYRQDPGQGLRLIYYSQIVNDFQKGDIAEGYSVSREKKESFPLTVTSAQKNPTAFYLCASSWTGGSGGYGYTFGSGTRLTVV.

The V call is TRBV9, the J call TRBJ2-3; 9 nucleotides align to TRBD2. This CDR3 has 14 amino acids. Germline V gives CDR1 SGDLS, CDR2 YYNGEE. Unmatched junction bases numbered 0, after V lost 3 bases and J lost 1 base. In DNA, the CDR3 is TGTGCCAGCAGCGCTAGCGGGGGCACAGATACGCAGTATTTT. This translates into CASSASGGTDTQYF.